These T cell receptor beta chains were read from a single sample in a study of blood T cells in healthy people across ages. Each CDR3 protein gets one entry after TCRdb re-called the 5' RACE reads with MiXCR. The sample contains around 1,700,000 distinct CDR3 sequences, roughly 27% of which appear only once. The specimen sequenced was blood. These receptors were taken from a woman in her twenties or thirties in good health. Both conserved end residues are part of each CDR3. A D gene is named only where the DNA matches it firmly. The size entry is marked missing in some rows and otherwise reads once, few, many or a size class.

j_gene: TRBJ2-1
d_gene: .
abundance: .
v_gene: TRBV7-2
len: 14
CDR3aa: CASSLEVGNNERFF
CDR3nt: TGTGCCAGCAGCTTAGAAGTAGGGAACAATGAGCGGTTCTTC

j_gene: TRBJ2-1
d_gene: .
abundance: .
v_gene: TRBV27
len: 14
CDR3aa: CASSTGSAYNEQFF
CDR3nt: TGTGCCAGCAGTACGGGTAGCGCCTACAATGAGCAGTTCTTC

j_gene: TRBJ1-2
d_gene: .
abundance: few
v_gene: TRBV5-1
len: 14
CDR3aa: CASSFSTSNYGYTF
CDR3nt: TGCGCCAGCAGCTTCTCCACCTCTAACTATGGCTACACCTTC

j_gene: TRBJ2-5
d_gene: .
abundance: few
v_gene: TRBV5-1
len: 15
CDR3aa: CASSFVPGEQETQYF
CDR3nt: TGCGCCAGCAGCTTTGTCCCGGGAGAGCAGGAGACCCAGTACTTC

j_gene: TRBJ2-7
d_gene: TRBD1
abundance: .
v_gene: TRBV30
len: 15
CDR3aa: CAWSNGQGRTDEQYF
CDR3nt: TGTGCCTGGAGCAACGGACAGGGCCGTACCGATGAGCAGTACTTC

j_gene: TRBJ2-3
d_gene: .
abundance: .
v_gene: TRBV5-1
len: 15
CDR3aa: CASSSGQSGTDTQYF
CDR3nt: TGCGCCAGCAGCTCGGGACAAAGTGGCACAGATACGCAGTATTTT

j_gene: TRBJ2-5
d_gene: .
abundance: .
v_gene: TRBV5-1
len: 14
CDR3aa: CASSGPGNQETQYF
CDR3nt: TGCGCCAGCAGCGGCCCCGGGAACCAAGAGACCCAGTACTTC

j_gene: TRBJ1-2
d_gene: .
abundance: few
v_gene: TRBV25-1
len: 11
CDR3aa: CASSATSGYTF
CDR3nt: TGTGCCAGCAGTGCCACGTCTGGCTACACCTTC

j_gene: TRBJ1-1
d_gene: TRBD1
abundance: .
v_gene: TRBV6-5
len: 14
CDR3aa: CASRRQGRNTEAFF
CDR3nt: TGTGCCAGCAGGCGACAGGGGAGGAACACTGAAGCTTTCTTT

j_gene: TRBJ2-1
d_gene: .
abundance: .
v_gene: TRBV7-2
len: 13
CDR3aa: CASSLYREDEQFF
CDR3nt: TGTGCCAGCAGCTTATACAGGGAAGATGAGCAGTTCTTC

j_gene: TRBJ2-1
d_gene: .
abundance: many
v_gene: TRBV10-3
len: 14
CDR3aa: CAISERVLEDEQFF
CDR3nt: TGTGCCATCAGTGAGCGGGTGCTAGAAGATGAGCAGTTCTTC

j_gene: TRBJ2-7
d_gene: .
abundance: once
v_gene: TRBV18
len: 14
CDR3aa: CASSPQIGVNEQYF
CDR3nt: TGTGCCAGCTCACCACAAATAGGGGTCAACGAGCAGTACTTC

j_gene: TRBJ2-1
d_gene: .
abundance: .
v_gene: TRBV20-1
len: 15
CDR3aa: CGARDPDKPYNEQFF
CDR3nt: TGCGGTGCTAGAGATCCCGACAAACCCTACAATGAGCAGTTCTTC

j_gene: TRBJ2-6
d_gene: .
abundance: once
v_gene: TRBV10-3
len: 16
CDR3aa: CAISGRTATGANALTF
CDR3nt: TGTGCCATCAGTGGCCGGACAGCGACGGGGGCCAACGCCCTGACTTTC

j_gene: TRBJ2-5
d_gene: .
abundance: many
v_gene: TRBV10-3
len: 14
CDR3aa: CAISSEGVQETQYF
CDR3nt: TGTGCCATCAGCTCAGAGGGGGTCCAAGAGACCCAGTACTTC

j_gene: TRBJ1-6
d_gene: .
abundance: .
v_gene: TRBV30
len: 16
CDR3aa: CAWSVRIGAYNSPLHF
CDR3nt: TGTGCCTGGAGTGTACGTATTGGGGCATATAATTCACCCCTCCACTTT

j_gene: TRBJ1-1
d_gene: .
abundance: .
v_gene: TRBV18
len: 16
CDR3aa: CASSPPRGSMNTEAFF
CDR3nt: TGTGCCAGCTCACCACCGAGAGGGAGCATGAACACTGAAGCTTTCTTT

j_gene: TRBJ1-4
d_gene: .
abundance: few
v_gene: TRBV29-1
len: 12
CDR3aa: CSVARPNEKLFF
CDR3nt: TGCAGCGTTGCGAGGCCTAATGAAAAACTGTTTTTT

j_gene: TRBJ2-7
d_gene: .
abundance: .
v_gene: TRBV4-3
len: 12
CDR3aa: CASSHPGREQYF
CDR3nt: TGCGCCAGCAGCCACCCAGGGCGCGAGCAGTACTTC

j_gene: TRBJ2-4
d_gene: .
abundance: few
v_gene: TRBV3-1
len: 13
CDR3aa: CATSRGTRYIQYF
CDR3nt: TGTGCCACCTCGAGGGGGACGAGGTACATTCAGTACTTC

j_gene: TRBJ2-5
d_gene: .
abundance: .
v_gene: TRBV20-1
len: 15
CDR3aa: CSARGGGGWQETQYF
CDR3nt: TGCAGTGCTAGAGGAGGAGGGGGTTGGCAAGAGACCCAGTACTTC

j_gene: TRBJ2-7
d_gene: TRBD2
abundance: .
v_gene: TRBV20-1
len: 12
CDR3aa: CSARSGGREQYF
CDR3nt: TGCAGTGCTCGGTCGGGAGGACGGGAGCAGTACTTC

j_gene: TRBJ2-1
d_gene: .
abundance: few
v_gene: TRBV5-1
len: 12
CDR3aa: CASSDGWYEQFF
CDR3nt: TGCGCCAGCAGCGACGGTTGGTATGAGCAGTTCTTC

j_gene: TRBJ1-2
d_gene: .
abundance: once
v_gene: TRBV30
len: 13
CDR3aa: CAWRASANYGYTF
CDR3nt: TGTGCCTGGAGGGCCAGTGCTAACTATGGCTACACCTTC

j_gene: TRBJ2-1
d_gene: TRBD2
abundance: .
v_gene: TRBV24-1
len: 16
CDR3aa: CATSDSGTSDYNEQFF
CDR3nt: TGTGCCACCAGTGACAGCGGGACTAGCGACTACAATGAGCAGTTCTTC